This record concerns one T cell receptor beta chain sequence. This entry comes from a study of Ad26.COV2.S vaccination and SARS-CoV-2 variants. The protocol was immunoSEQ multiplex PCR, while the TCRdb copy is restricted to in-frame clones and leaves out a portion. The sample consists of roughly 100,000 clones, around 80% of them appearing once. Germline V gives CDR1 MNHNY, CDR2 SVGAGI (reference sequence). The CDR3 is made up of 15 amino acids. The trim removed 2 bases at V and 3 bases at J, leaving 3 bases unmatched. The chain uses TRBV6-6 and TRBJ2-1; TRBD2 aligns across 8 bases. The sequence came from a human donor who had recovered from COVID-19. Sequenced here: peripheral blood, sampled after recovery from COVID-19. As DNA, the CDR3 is TGTGCCAGCAGTTACGACCGGGGGGGCTACAATGAGCAGTTCTTC. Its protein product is CASSYDRGGYNEQFF.